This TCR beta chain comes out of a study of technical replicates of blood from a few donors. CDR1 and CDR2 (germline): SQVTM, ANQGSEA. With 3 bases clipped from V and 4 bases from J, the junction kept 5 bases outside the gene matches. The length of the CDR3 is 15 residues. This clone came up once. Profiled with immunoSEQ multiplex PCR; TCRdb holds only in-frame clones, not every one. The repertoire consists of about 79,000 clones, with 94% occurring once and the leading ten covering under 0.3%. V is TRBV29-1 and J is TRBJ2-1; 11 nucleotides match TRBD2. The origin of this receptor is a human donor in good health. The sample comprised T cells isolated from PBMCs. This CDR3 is CSVDLTSGKYNEQFF. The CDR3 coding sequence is TGCAGCGTTGATCTGACTAGCGGGAAATACAATGAGCAGTTCTTC.